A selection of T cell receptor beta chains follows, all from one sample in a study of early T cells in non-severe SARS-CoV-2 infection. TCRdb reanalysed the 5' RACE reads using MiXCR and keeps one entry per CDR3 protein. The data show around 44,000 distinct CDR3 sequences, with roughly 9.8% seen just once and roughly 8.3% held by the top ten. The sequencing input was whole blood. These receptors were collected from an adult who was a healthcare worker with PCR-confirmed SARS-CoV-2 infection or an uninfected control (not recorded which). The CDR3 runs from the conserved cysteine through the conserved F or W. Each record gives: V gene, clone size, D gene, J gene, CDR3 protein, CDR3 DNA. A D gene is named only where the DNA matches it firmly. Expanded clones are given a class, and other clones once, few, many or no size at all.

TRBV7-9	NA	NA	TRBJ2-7	CASTTPTGVTYEQYF	TGTGCCAGCACCACCCCGACGGGTGTTACCTACGAGCAGTACTTC
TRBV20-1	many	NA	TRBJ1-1	CSAPPALGVTEAFF	TGCAGTGCTCCCCCGGCGTTGGGGGTCACTGAAGCTTTCTTT
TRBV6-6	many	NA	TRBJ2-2	CASSYSRGRPGELFF	TGTGCCAGCAGTTACTCGAGAGGGAGACCCGGGGAGCTGTTTTTT
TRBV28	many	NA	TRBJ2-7	CASSLRRSPSYEQYF	TGTGCCAGCAGCCTCCGGCGGTCTCCATCCTACGAGCAGTACTTC
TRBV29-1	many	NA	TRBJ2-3	CSVERDLQGDTQYF	TGCAGCGTTGAAAGGGATCTCCAGGGGGATACGCAGTATTTT
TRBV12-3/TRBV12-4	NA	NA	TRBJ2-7	CASIPGWGDTYEQYF	TGTGCCAGCATTCCTGGGTGGGGGGATACCTACGAGCAGTACTTC
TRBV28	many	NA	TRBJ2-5	CATSMGGSQETQYF	TGTGCCACCTCAATGGGGGGTTCCCAAGAGACCCAGTACTTC
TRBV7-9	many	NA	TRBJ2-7	CASRDSQGTHEQYF	TGTGCCAGCAGAGATTCTCAGGGTACCCACGAGCAGTACTTC
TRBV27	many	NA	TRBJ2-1	CASSPGPSSYNEQFF	TGTGCCAGCAGTCCAGGACCGAGCTCCTACAATGAGCAGTTCTTC
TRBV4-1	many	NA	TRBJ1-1	CASSQNRAMNTEAFF	TGCGCCAGCAGCCAAAACAGGGCCATGAACACTGAAGCTTTCTTT
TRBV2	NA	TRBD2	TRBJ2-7	CASSENSGATYEQYF	TGTGCCAGCAGTGAGAATAGCGGGGCCACCTACGAGCAGTACTTC
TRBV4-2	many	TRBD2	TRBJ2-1	CASSQDGGSGLYFSYNEQFF	TGTGCCAGCAGCCAAGATGGGGGTAGCGGGCTATACTTCTCCTACAATGAGCAGTTCTTC
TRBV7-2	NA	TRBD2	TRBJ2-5	CASSLYRLAGGLQETQYF	TGTGCCAGCAGCTTATATCGACTAGCGGGAGGGCTTCAAGAGACCCAGTACTTC
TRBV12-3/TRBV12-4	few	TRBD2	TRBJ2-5	CASSLGLAGGETQYF	TGTGCCAGCAGTTTGGGACTAGCGGGAGGTGAGACCCAGTACTTC
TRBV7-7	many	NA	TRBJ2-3	CASSLGTGRDTQYF	TGTGCCAGCAGCTTGGGTACAGGGAGGGATACGCAGTATTTT
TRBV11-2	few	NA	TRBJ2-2	CASSFGGTGELFF	TGTGCCAGCAGCTTCGGAGGCACCGGGGAGCTGTTTTTT
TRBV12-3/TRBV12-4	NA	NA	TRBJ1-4	CASSFHKREEKLFF	TGTGCCAGCAGTTTTCATAAAAGAGAAGAAAAACTGTTTTTT
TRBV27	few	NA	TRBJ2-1	CASSLINGEQFF	TGTGCCAGCAGTTTGATTAACGGTGAGCAGTTCTTC
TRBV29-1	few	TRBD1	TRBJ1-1	CSVDRGATEAFF	TGCAGCGTCGACAGGGGTGCGACTGAAGCTTTCTTT
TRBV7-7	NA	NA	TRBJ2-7	CASSLAGRPSEQYF	TGTGCCAGCAGCTTAGCGGGCAGGCCCTCCGAGCAGTACTTC
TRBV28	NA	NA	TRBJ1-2	CASRPTLGHGYTF	TGTGCCAGCAGGCCTACCTTAGGGCATGGCTACACCTTC
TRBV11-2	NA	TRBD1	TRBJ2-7	CASSNGQGDEQYF	TGTGCCAGCAGCAACGGACAGGGGGACGAGCAGTACTTC
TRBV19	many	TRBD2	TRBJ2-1	CANRGLANYNEQFF	TGTGCCAACCGAGGACTAGCGAACTACAATGAGCAGTTCTTC
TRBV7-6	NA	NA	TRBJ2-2	CVSSLVRAANTGELFF	TGTGTCAGCAGCTTAGTGCGGGCGGCGAACACCGGGGAGCTGTTTTTT
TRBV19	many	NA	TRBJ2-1	CASSIGWNEQFF	TGTGCCAGTAGTATAGGGTGGAATGAGCAGTTCTTC
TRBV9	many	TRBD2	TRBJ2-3	CASSVALAGGTDTQYF	TGTGCCAGCAGCGTGGCTCTAGCGGGAGGCACAGATACGCAGTATTTT
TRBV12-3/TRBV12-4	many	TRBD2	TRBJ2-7	CASSATTSGRWYEQYF	TGTGCCAGCAGTGCTACAACTAGCGGGAGGTGGTACGAGCAGTACTTC
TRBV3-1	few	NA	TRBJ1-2	CASSQAGNYGYTF	TGTGCCAGCAGCCAAGCAGGGAACTATGGCTACACCTTC
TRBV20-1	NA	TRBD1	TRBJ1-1	CSARDRTGNTEAFF	TGCAGTGCTAGAGATCGGACAGGCAACACTGAAGCTTTCTTT
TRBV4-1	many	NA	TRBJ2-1	CASSLLLWAEEEGQFF	TGCGCCAGCAGCCTCCTCCTCTGGGCGGAAGAAGAAGGGCAGTTCTTC
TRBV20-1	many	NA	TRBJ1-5	CSACTFGQPQHF	TGCAGTGCTTGTACCTTTGGGCAGCCCCAGCATTTT
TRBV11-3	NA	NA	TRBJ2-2	CASSGNTGELFF	TGTGCCAGCAGCGGGAACACCGGGGAGCTGTTTTTT
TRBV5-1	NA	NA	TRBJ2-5	CANSPGTSQETQYF	TGCGCCAACAGCCCCGGGACTTCCCAAGAGACCCAGTACTTC
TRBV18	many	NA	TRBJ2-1	CASSPPEASYNEQFF	TGTGCCAGCTCACCACCAGAAGCCTCCTACAATGAGCAGTTCTTC
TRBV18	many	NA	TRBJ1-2	CASSPSHYGYTF	TGTGCCAGCTCACCAAGCCACTATGGCTACACCTTC
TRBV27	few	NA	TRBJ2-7	CASSLSHLTYEQYF	TGTGCCAGCAGTTTATCGCATCTAACCTACGAGCAGTACTTC
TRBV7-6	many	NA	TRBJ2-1	CASSSSLEEGYNEQFF	TGTGCCAGCAGCTCCTCTTTGGAGGAGGGATACAATGAGCAGTTCTTC
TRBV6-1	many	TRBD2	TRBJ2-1	CASRVGSGIIDEQFF	TGTGCCAGTCGTGTTGGGAGCGGGATAATCGACGAGCAGTTCTTC
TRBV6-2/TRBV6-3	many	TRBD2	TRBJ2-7	CASRRPTSGSDSYEQYF	TGTGCCAGCAGACGCCCTACTAGCGGGTCCGACTCCTACGAGCAGTACTTC
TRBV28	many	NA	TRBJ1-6	CASSLLGSPLHF	TGTGCCAGCAGTTTATTAGGGTCACCCCTCCACTTT